Here is one T cell receptor (beta chain) with its context. TCRdb keeps only in-frame clones here, not all; method: immunoSEQ multiplex PCR. The repertoire has about 480,000 clones, roughly nine tenths of them found once; the top ten carry 1.5% to 2%. This entry comes from a study of blood T cell repertoires in COVID-19. Study as a whole: Sites across the United States, Italy and Spain contributed samples from acute and convalescent COVID-19. The cDNA or gDNA used as material had been derived from T cells, B-cell-depleted T cells, or PBMCs.

This study enrolled people aged roughly 18 to 90 from about two dozen US geographic areas. Participant-given clinical history determined each cohort assignment. Trimming stripped 0 bases from V and 4 bases from J, with 14 bases between. This CDR3 region has 15 residues. Germline V gives CDR1 SGDLS, CDR2 YYNGEE. The rearrangement links TRBV9 to TRBJ2-7; no firm D call. The sequencing input was PBMCs or T cells enriched from blood (not recorded which). This receptor was obtained from a woman aged 18-29 years with acute COVID-19. The CDR3 loop is CASSVEPSNSYEQYF. DNA of the CDR3: TGTGCCAGCAGCGTAGAACCATCCAACTCTTACGAGCAGTACTTC.